This T cell receptor beta chain was sequenced during a study of cytomegalovirus exposure and HLA in healthy donors. This clone has a single count. Clones were sequenced by immunoSEQ multiplex PCR, and TCRdb holds only the in-frame ones, with some missing. The sample lists about 150,000 clones; 86% were seen once. CDR1 and CDR2 (germline): SGHDT, YYEEEE. This CDR3 comprises 14 residues. V gave up 2 bases and J gave up 5 bases, with 10 bases separating them. This clonotype originated in a human donor in good health. The V and J genes are TRBV5-6 and TRBJ1-4; D not resolved. The sample consisted of PBMCs. This chain's CDR3 is CASSFSGRNEKLFF. DNA of the CDR3: TGTGCCAGCAGCTTTTCAGGCCGAAATGAAAAACTGTTTTTT.